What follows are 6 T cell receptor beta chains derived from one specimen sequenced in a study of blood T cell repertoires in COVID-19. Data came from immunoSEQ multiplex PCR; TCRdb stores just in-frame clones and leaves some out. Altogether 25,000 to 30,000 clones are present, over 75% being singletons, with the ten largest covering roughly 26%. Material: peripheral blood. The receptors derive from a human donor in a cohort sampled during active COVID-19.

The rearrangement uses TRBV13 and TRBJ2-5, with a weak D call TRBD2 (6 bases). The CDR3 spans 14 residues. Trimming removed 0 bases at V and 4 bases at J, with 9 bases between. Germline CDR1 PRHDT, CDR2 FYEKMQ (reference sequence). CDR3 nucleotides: TGTGCCAGCAGCTTAGGTCCCGGGGGAGAGACCCAGTACTTC. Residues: CASSLGPGGETQYF.

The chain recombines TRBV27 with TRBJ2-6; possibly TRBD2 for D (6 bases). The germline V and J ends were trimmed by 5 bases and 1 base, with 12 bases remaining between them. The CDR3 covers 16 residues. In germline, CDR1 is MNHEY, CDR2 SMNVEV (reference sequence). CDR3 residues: CASSPFGGSGANVLTF. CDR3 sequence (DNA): TGTGCCAGCAGTCCTTTTGGGGGGTCTGGGGCCAACGTCCTGACTTTC.

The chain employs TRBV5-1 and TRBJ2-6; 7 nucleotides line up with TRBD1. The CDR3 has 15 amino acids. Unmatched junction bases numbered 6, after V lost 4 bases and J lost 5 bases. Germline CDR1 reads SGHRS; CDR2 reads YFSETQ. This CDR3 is CASSQDRLRANVLTF. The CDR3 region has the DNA TGCGCCAGCAGCCAGGACAGGCTGAGGGCCAACGTCCTGACTTTC.

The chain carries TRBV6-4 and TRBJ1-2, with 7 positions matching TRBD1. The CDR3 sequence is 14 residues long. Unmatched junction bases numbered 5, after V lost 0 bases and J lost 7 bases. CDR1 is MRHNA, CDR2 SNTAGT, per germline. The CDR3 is CASSDSSTGSGYTF. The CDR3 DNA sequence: TGTGCCAGCAGTGACTCCTCGACAGGGTCTGGCTACACCTTC.

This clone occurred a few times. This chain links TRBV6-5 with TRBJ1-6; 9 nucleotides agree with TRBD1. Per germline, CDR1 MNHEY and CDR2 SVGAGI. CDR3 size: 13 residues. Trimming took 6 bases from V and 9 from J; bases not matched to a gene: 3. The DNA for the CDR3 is TGTGCCAGCAGCCAGGACAGGGGTTCACCCCTCCACTTT. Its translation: CASSQDRGSPLHF.

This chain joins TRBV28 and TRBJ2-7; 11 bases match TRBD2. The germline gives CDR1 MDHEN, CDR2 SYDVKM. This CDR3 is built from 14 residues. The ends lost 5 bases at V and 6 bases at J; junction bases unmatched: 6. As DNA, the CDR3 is TGTGCCAGCAGTGCGGGACTAGCGGTCCCCGAGCAGTACTTC. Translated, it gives CASSAGLAVPEQYF.